These 18 T cell receptor beta chains share one sample of origin, sequenced in a study of human T cells and chemical hapten exposure listed by TCRdb under 2021. Libraries were made using RACE. Sequencer: NextSeq 500. The public sequencing data were trimmed at Q25 with fastp and processed into clonotypes with MiXCR by TCRdb, which kept only in-frame beta chains. All rows with the same CDR3 protein become a single entry with the most common DNA and genes. The sample table holds tens of thousands of distinct CDR3 sequences, of which more than 8% were seen once. Over 20% of the sample goes to the ten largest clones. Interpreted using the paper, the time point label stands for: patch test 3, about 24 weeks after DPC sensitization. The treatment or condition tag for this specimen amounts to: therapeutic diphenylcyclopropenone sensitization with weekly scalp DPC. Total RNA was extracted from unfractionated whole blood collected in Tempus Blood RNA tubes.

Here the sequenced sample was whole blood, taken in connection with sensitization to the hapten diphenylcyclopropenone (DPC). These receptors all come from a man aged 45-65 years with alopecia areata. Some clones in this sample may be carry-over from other donors' samples.

In this sample, this clonotype turned up a few times. The chain is built from TRBV20-1 and TRBJ2-3; 13 nucleotides match TRBD2. The germline gives CDR1 DFQATT, CDR2 SNEGSKA (reference sequence). The V segment lost 3 bases and the J segment 2 bases; nucleotides outside the gene matches: 8. CDR3 length equals 17 residues. In DNA form, the CDR3 reads TGCAGTGCTAGTCCTGCGGGACTAGCGGGGCTCACAGATACGCAGTATTTT. This encodes CSASPAGLAGLTDTQYF.

In its sample, this clonotype was seen a few times. The chain combines TRBV2 with TRBJ2-1; 7 positions match TRBD1. The V gene's germline CDR1 is SNHLY and CDR2 FYNNEI. The CDR3 has 13 residues. J was trimmed by 9 bases and V by 7 bases; bases with no gene match: 9. DNA of the CDR3: TGTGCCAGCAAGGGGGCACCGAGCGCTGAGCAGTTCTTC. This translates into CASKGAPSAEQFF.

For this clonotype: Because the CDR3 is missing its conserved closing phenylalanine or tryptophan, this is likely a read error. The V and J genes are TRBV25-1 and TRBJ2-5; D is unclear. The CDR3 spans 13 residues. The V end was cut by 3 bases, the J end by 5 bases, with 10 bases between. Germline CDR1 MGHDK, CDR2 SYGVNS. The CDR3 loop reads CASSDSPLETQYI. The CDR3 DNA sequence: TGTGCCAGCAGTGATTCTCCCCTCGAGACCCAGTACATC.

This chain links TRBV29-1 with TRBJ2-1; 8 bases map to TRBD1. Trimming cost V 4 bases and J 0 bases; bases outside gene matches: 5. CDR3 length: 15 residues. Looked up from germline, CDR1 is SQVTM and CDR2 is ANQGSEA. The DNA for the CDR3 is TGCAGCGTTGCGAACAGGGGGATCTCCTACAATGAGCAGTTCTTC. Residues: CSVANRGISYNEQFF.

This clonotype was detected a few times. V and J are TRBV10-3 and TRBJ2-5; D call uncertain. Trimming cost V 3 bases and J 2 bases, with 7 bases left between them. Germline V lookup: CDR1 ENHRY, CDR2 SYGVKD. The CDR3 loop spans 13 amino acids. The CDR3 sequence: CAISDGQQETQYF. The CDR3 DNA is TGTGCCATCAGTGACGGCCAGCAAGAGACCCAGTACTTC.

The V call is TRBV28, the J call TRBJ2-5; 8 bases agree with TRBD1. The V and J ends lost 6 bases and 5 bases, in that order; junction bases with no gene match: 11. The CDR3 covers 15 residues. Germline values: CDR1 MDHEN, CDR2 SYDVKM. The chain's CDR3 is CASRPGDRPAETQYF. In DNA, the CDR3 is TGTGCCAGCAGGCCCGGGGACAGGCCAGCGGAGACCCAGTACTTC.

This clonotype was picked up many times. This chain connects TRBV6-4 to TRBJ2-2; no clear D gene. The length of the CDR3 is 13 residues. CDR1 MRHNA and CDR2 SNTAGT come from the germline V gene. Between the trimmed V and J ends, which lost 2 bases and 5 bases, there was a span of 6 bases. The CDR3 region has the DNA TGTGCCAGCAGTGACAGGCCGACCGGGGAGCTGTTTTTT. Amino acids: CASSDRPTGELFF.

This clonotype has only a few counts. The chain couples TRBV28 to TRBJ2-7; TRBD1 aligns across 9 bases. This CDR3 has 13 residues. Per the germline V gene, CDR1 is MDHEN and CDR2 is SYDVKM. The trim removed 5 bases at V and 6 bases at J, leaving 5 bases unmatched. CDR3 nucleotides: TGTGCCAGCAGTCGAGGACAGGGGACCGAGCAGTACTTC. Translation: CASSRGQGTEQYF.

This clonotype was counted at least ten times. The chain couples TRBV3-1 to TRBJ1-2; 8 bases line up with TRBD1. Germline CDR1 and CDR2: LGHDT and YNNKEL (reference sequence). There are 15 residues in the CDR3. Trimming at V came to 1 base and at J to 4 bases, leaving 5 bases not matched to a gene. The CDR3 is CASSQGGTGVYGYTF. CDR3 nucleotides: TGTGCCAGCAGCCAAGGCGGGACAGGCGTCTATGGCTACACCTTC. The full variable domain, with the rest looked up from reference TRBV3-1 and TRBJ1-2, is DTAVSQTPKYLVTQMGNDKSIKCEQNLGHDTMYWYKQDSKKFLKIMFSYNNKELIINETVPNRFSPKSPDKAHLNLHINSLELGDSAVYFCASSQGGTGVYGYTFGSGTRLTVV.

This clonotype was observed a handful of times. This chain joins TRBV20-1 and TRBJ2-7, with TRBD2 identical over 11 bases. This CDR3 comprises 15 residues. V dropped 3 bases and J dropped 4; count of bases not matched to a gene: 8. Germline-derived CDR1 and CDR2 are DFQATT and SNEGSKA (reference sequence). Written as DNA, the CDR3 is TGCAGTGCTAGTCGTCTAGCGGGAGGCTTTTACGAGCAGTACTTC. Translation: CSASRLAGGFYEQYF.

This clonotype has a handful of counts. V gene TRBV7-2 combines with J gene TRBJ1-5, with D unclear. This CDR3 region has 15 residues. Germline CDR1 is SGHTA and CDR2 is FQGNSA. V was pared by 0 bases and J by 2 bases, with 8 bases between. In DNA form, the CDR3 reads TGTGCCAGCAGCTTAGCCCGGGAACGCAATCAGCCCCAGCATTTT. Translating it yields CASSLARERNQPQHF.

The chain couples TRBV28 to TRBJ1-2, with D possibly being TRBD1 (6 bases). The CDR3 is 14 amino acids. CDR1 and CDR2 from the germline V gene are MDHEN and SYDVKM. The ends were cut back, 2 bases at V and 8 bases at J, with 15 bases in the middle. The CDR3: CASSLVSRGGGYTF. Written as DNA, the CDR3 is TGTGCCAGCAGTTTAGTCTCCAGGGGAGGAGGCTACACCTTC.

This clonotype turned up a few times. The V gene is TRBV27, the J gene TRBJ2-5; the match to TRBD2 covers 7 bases. The CDR3 totals 13 residues. CDR1 and CDR2 (germline): MNHEY, SMNVEV (reference sequence). V was clipped by 7 bases and J by 5 bases; unmatched bases: 7. CDR3 protein: CASKRQGGETQYF. The CDR3 coding sequence is TGTGCCAGCAAACGGCAGGGAGGGGAGACCCAGTACTTC.

This clonotype was found many times. The chain employs TRBV7-6 and TRBJ2-1, with 9 bases matching TRBD2. Unmatched junction bases numbered 18, after V lost 5 bases and J lost 4 bases. The CDR3 has 19 residues. In germline, CDR1 is SGHVS, CDR2 FNYEAQ. Here the CDR3 reads CASSPPLAGPRGFYNEQFF. CDR3 bases: TGTGCCAGCAGCCCTCCCCTAGCGGGACCACGGGGCTTTTACAATGAGCAGTTCTTC.

This rearrangement joins TRBV29-1 to TRBJ2-2; weak D call: TRBD1 (5 bases). Deletions cut 4 bases from V and 6 bases from J, with 6 bases between. Looked up from germline, CDR1 is SQVTM and CDR2 is ANQGSEA. This CDR3 comprises 11 residues. This chain's CDR3 is CSVVGAGELFF. CDR3 coding DNA: TGCAGCGTTGTAGGGGCCGGGGAGCTGTTTTTT.

This clonotype showed up many times. The chain joins TRBV4-1 to TRBJ2-3; 9 nucleotides agree with TRBD2. The CDR3 covers 17 residues. With V trimmed by 2 bases and J by 1 base, 7 bases remained unmatched. Per germline, CDR1 MGHRA and CDR2 YSYEKL. The CDR3, as DNA: TGCGCCAGCAGCCAAACGCGGGCTAGCGGGGGCACAGATACGCAGTATTTT. This encodes CASSQTRASGGTDTQYF.

Regarding this clonotype: A much larger clone lies one base from this, so it may be a read error. This chain links TRBV6-6 with TRBJ1-2, with 7 bases fitting TRBD1. There are 11 residues in the CDR3. Germline V lookup: CDR1 MNHNY, CDR2 SVGAGI (reference sequence). The CDR3 is CASRDRHGHTF. CDR3 DNA: TGTGCCAGCCGGGACAGACATGGCCACACCTTC.

In this sample, this clonotype turned up a few times. This chain connects TRBV3-1 to TRBJ2-1; D not certain. The germline CDR1 and CDR2 sequences are LGHDT and YNNKEL (reference sequence). Deletions cut 1 base from V and 0 bases from J, with 7 bases between. This CDR3 comprises 15 residues. The CDR3 sequence: CASSQGRSSYNEQFF. In nucleotides, the CDR3 is TGTGCCAGCAGCCAAGGTAGGAGCTCCTACAATGAGCAGTTCTTC.